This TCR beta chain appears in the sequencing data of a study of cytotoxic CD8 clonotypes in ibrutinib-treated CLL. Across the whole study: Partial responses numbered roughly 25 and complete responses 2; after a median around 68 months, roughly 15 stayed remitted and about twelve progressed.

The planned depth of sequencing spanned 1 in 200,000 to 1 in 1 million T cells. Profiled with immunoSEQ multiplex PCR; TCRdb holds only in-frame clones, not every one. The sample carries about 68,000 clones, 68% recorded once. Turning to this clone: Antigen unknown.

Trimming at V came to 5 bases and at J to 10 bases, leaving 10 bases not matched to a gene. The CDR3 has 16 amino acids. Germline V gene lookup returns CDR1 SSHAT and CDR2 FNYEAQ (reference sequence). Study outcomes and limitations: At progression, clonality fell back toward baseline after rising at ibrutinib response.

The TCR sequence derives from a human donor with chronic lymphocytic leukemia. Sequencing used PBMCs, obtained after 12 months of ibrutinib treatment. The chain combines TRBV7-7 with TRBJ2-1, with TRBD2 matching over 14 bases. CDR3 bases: TGTGCCAGCAGCAGAGGGACTAGCGGGGGCAGAGAGGAGCAGTTCTTC. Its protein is CASSRGTSGGREEQFF.